The T cell receptor (beta chain) under discussion was sequenced for a study of T-cell memory formation after mild COVID-19. Overall study results and limits: Later expanders leaned CD4+, whereas day 15 to 85 contracting clones were balanced CD4/CD8. There were some responding clones in pre-infection memory, which suggested that cross-reactive memory had joined. For contracting clones, CD4+ ones sat mainly in CM and EM, CD8+ in EMRA.

Trimming at V came to 0 bases and at J to 7 bases, leaving 11 bases not matched to a gene. Germline CDR1 and CDR2: MGHRA and YSYEKL. This CDR3 has 17 residues. TCRdb reanalysed the 5' RACE reads using MiXCR and keeps one entry per CDR3 protein. The sample lists about 470,000 distinct CDR3 sequences; about 23% were seen once. Note on this clonotype: The antigen is not known.

The sequenced sample was PBMCs or a T cell subset sorted from them (not recorded which). The clonotype was recovered from an adult woman who had mild COVID-19 (a few samples of this study predate the infection). Cell type and time point are not known. This rearrangement joins TRBV4-1 to TRBJ2-1, with TRBD2 matching over 8 bases. CDR3 region: CASSQDPSGGLENEQFF. The CDR3 nucleotides are TGCGCCAGCAGCCAAGATCCTTCGGGGGGGCTAGAGAATGAGCAGTTCTTC.